Presented here are 30 T cell receptor beta chains from one specimen sequenced in a study of Graves' ophthalmopathy and Graves' hyperthyroidism (dated 2018 in TCRdb). Sequenced on an Illumina HiSeq 2000. For repertoire sequencing, TCR beta CDR3 regions were amplified from RNA transcripts. A first-round RT-PCR used HTBI primers with the Qiagen OneStep RT-PCR kit, followed by a second-round multiplex PCR, size selection and purification. TCRdb redid the processing of the public reads, applying fastp at Q25 and MiXCR, and retained in-frame beta chains. Records with the same CDR3 protein are collapsed into one entry carrying the most frequent genes and DNA. The sample table holds about 600,000 distinct CDR3 sequences, of which 35% to 40% were seen once. The top ten clones comprise about 4% of the sample. The sequenced sample was peripheral blood or thyroid tissue (not recorded which). The source is an adult man with Graves' hyperthyroidism.

Note on this clonotype: Germline is not matched at one junction end, which may reflect a read error. This chain uses TRBV5-1 with TRBJ2-7, with 13 bases matching TRBD2. Germline loops: CDR1 SGHRS, CDR2 YFSETQ. This CDR3 is 15 amino acids long. CDR3 sequence (DNA): TGTGCCAGCAGTGCCACTAGCGGGGGGGCCTACGAGCAGTACTTC. Encoded protein: CASSATSGGAYEQYF.

This clonotype occurred many times. The V gene is TRBV15, the J gene TRBJ2-2; tentatively, D is TRBD1 or TRBD2 (5 bases each). With 2 bases removed from V and 3 bases from J, the gap between germline ends came to 10 bases. The CDR3 has 15 amino acids. In germline, CDR1 is LNHNV, CDR2 YYDKDF (reference sequence). CDR3 nucleotides: TGTGCCACCAGCAGATGGGAGACAGACACCGGGGAGCTGTTTTTT. Encoded protein: CATSRWETDTGELFF.

Concerning this clonotype itself: A much larger clone is a single base away; this may be a read error. This chain joins TRBV2 and TRBJ1-2, with D maybe TRBD1 (5 bases). Germline V CDR1 and CDR2: SNHLY, FYNNEI. Deletions cut 7 bases from V and 3 bases from J, with 6 bases between. The CDR3 length is 11 residues. CDR3 nucleotides: TGTGCCAGCAAGGGGTACTATGGCTACACCTTC. It is translated as CASKGYYGYTF.

This chain links TRBV4-1 with TRBJ1-1, with unresolved D. This CDR3 comprises 15 residues. V shed 1 base and J shed 0 bases, with 9 bases lying between them. CDR1 is MGHRA, CDR2 YSYEKL, per germline. The CDR3 protein is CASSQVDTVNTEAFF. In nucleotides, the CDR3 is TGCGCCAGCAGCCAAGTGGATACGGTGAACACTGAAGCTTTCTTT.

The chain carries TRBV20-1 and TRBJ2-5; either TRBD1 or TRBD2 may supply D (6 bases each). This CDR3 contains 11 residues. From germline, CDR1 is DFQATT and CDR2 SNEGSKA (reference sequence). Deletions cut 1 base from V and 8 bases from J, with 8 bases between. CDR3 in DNA: TGCAGTGCTAGAGGGGGGGCTACCCAGTACTTC. It is translated as CSARGGATQYF.

This clonotype showed up many times. J is TRBJ2-7 and V is TRBV18; 7 bases fit TRBD1. J gave up 7 bases and V 2 bases, and 5 bases lay outside the gene matches. CDR3 length equals 13 residues. From germline, CDR1 is KGHSH and CDR2 LQKENI. CDR3 nucleotides: TGTGCCAGCTCACCAAGGGGGCTCGAGGAGCAGTACTTC. It translates to CASSPRGLEEQYF.

This chain joins TRBV7-2 and TRBJ1-5, with TRBD1 matching 7 bases. Germline V gene data show CDR1 as SGHTA and CDR2 as FQGNSA. Trimming took 11 bases from V and 9 from J; bases not matched to a gene: 16. This CDR3 contains 14 residues. CDR3 nucleotide sequence: TGTGCCGGAGACGCTGGACAGGCCAATGGGCCCCAGCATTTT. Translating gives CAGDAGQANGPQHF.

This clonotype was observed a handful of times. The V gene is TRBV27, the J gene TRBJ2-7, with D possibly being TRBD1 (5 bases). The CDR3 length is 13 residues. Germline V gives CDR1 MNHEY, CDR2 SMNVEV (reference sequence). V was trimmed by 6 bases and J by 5 bases, leaving 14 bases between them. The CDR3 loop is CASRDVRVNEQYF. In DNA, the CDR3 is TGTGCCAGCAGAGATGTCAGGGTAAACGAGCAGTACTTC.

The chain employs TRBV29-1 and TRBJ2-7, with D possibly being TRBD1 or TRBD2 (6 bases each). The end of the DNA aligns better with TRBJ2-1, so the J call may be wrong. The CDR3 is made up of 16 amino acids. Germline loops: CDR1 SQVTM, CDR2 ANQGSEA. The CDR3 protein is CSVERRAPGALNEQFF. CDR3 sequence (DNA): TGCAGCGTTGAAAGGAGGGCCCCGGGGGCCCTCAATGAGCAGTTCTTC.

The V gene is TRBV19, the J gene TRBJ1-4, with TRBD1 identical over 8 bases. Trimming took 2 bases from V and 5 from J; bases not matched to a gene: 10. The CDR3 is made up of 17 amino acids. CDR1 and CDR2 (germline): LNHDA, SQIVND (reference sequence). CDR3 coding DNA: TGTGCCAGTAGTATATCTTTCGGACAGGGCTTAAATGAAAAACTGTTTTTT. Its protein product is CASSISFGQGLNEKLFF.

This clonotype appeared once. This chain connects TRBV7-2 to TRBJ2-5, with 7 nucleotides matching TRBD2. The CDR3 contains 16 residues. J lost 0 bases, V lost 4 bases, and 8 bases had no gene match. The germline V gene encodes CDR1 SGHTA and CDR2 FQGNSA. The CDR3 spells CASSSKLAMDQETQYF. The DNA of the CDR3 is TGTGCCAGCAGCTCAAAACTAGCGATGGACCAAGAGACCCAGTACTTC. The full variable domain, with the rest looked up from reference TRBV7-2 and TRBJ2-5, is GAGVSQSPSNKVTEKGKDVELRCDPISGHTALYWYRQSLGQGLEFLIYFQGNSAPDKSGLPSDRFSAERTGGSVSTLTIQRTQQEDSAVYLCASSSKLAMDQETQYFGPGTRLLVL.

This clonotype was observed a few times. The chain recombines TRBV2 with TRBJ2-3, with TRBD2 matching 11 bases. With 7 bases clipped from V and 4 bases from J, the junction kept 7 bases outside the gene matches. The CDR3 has 15 amino acids. CDR1 and CDR2 (germline): SNHLY, FYNNEI. CDR3 region: CASKIAGGQADTQYF. DNA for the CDR3: TGTGCCAGCAAAATAGCGGGAGGGCAGGCAGATACGCAGTATTTT.

This clonotype has more than one count but fewer than ten. The chain has TRBV20-1 and TRBJ2-5; either TRBD1 or TRBD2 may supply D (5 bases each). The DNA end is a closer match to TRBJ2-1, so the J assignment may be wrong. CDR1 DFQATT and CDR2 SNEGSKA come from the germline V gene (reference sequence). This CDR3 comprises 14 residues. The CDR3 DNA follows: TGCAGTGCTAGACCTCCGGGCAGCTGGGGGGAGCAGTTCTTC. Translated, it gives CSARPPGSWGEQFF.

This clonotype was observed at least ten times. This sequence joins TRBV13 and TRBJ2-7, with 10 bases identical to TRBD1. J lost 3 bases, V lost 8 bases, and 13 bases had no gene match. The CDR3 consists of 16 residues. Germline CDR1 is PRHDT and CDR2 is FYEKMQ (reference sequence). CDR3 protein: CASGATDRGKNYEQYF. CDR3 nucleotide sequence: TGTGCCAGCGGAGCCACGGACAGGGGGAAGAACTACGAGCAGTACTTC. The full variable domain, completed using reference TRBV13 and TRBJ2-7, is AAGVIQSPRHLIKEKRETATLKCYPIPRHDTVYWYQQGPGQDPQFLISFYEKMQSDKGSIPDRFSAQQFSDYHSELNMSSLELGDSALYFCASGATDRGKNYEQYFGPGTRLTVT.

This chain links TRBV13 with TRBJ1-2, with D tentatively TRBD1 (5 bases). CDR3 length: 16 amino acids. Germline CDR1 reads PRHDT; CDR2 reads FYEKMQ (reference sequence). Trimming cost V 3 bases and J 4 bases, with 18 bases left between them. CDR3 in amino acids: CASSFSTGAGFYGYTF. CDR3 in DNA: TGTGCCAGCAGCTTCTCTACTGGGGCGGGATTCTATGGCTACACCTTC.

This rearrangement joins TRBV7-2 to TRBJ1-1; maybe TRBD1 (5 bases). This CDR3 contains 14 residues. CDR1 is SGHTA and CDR2 is FQGNSA in the germline V gene. The V and J ends lost 6 bases and 4 bases respectively, with 15 bases between them. CDR3 DNA: TGTGCCAGCAGTTTCGGCGGGGCCAGCACTGAAGCTTTCTTT. It codes for CASSFGGASTEAFF.

Concerning this clonotype: The junction departs from the called germline gene at one end, perhaps through a read error. V usage is TRBV7-9 and J usage is TRBJ1-2; TRBD1 is a possible D gene (5 bases). In germline, CDR1 is SEHNR, CDR2 FQNEAQ (reference sequence). CDR3 length: 15 residues. CDR3 loop: CASSLVGRGSRGYTF. The CDR3 bases are TGCGCCAGCAGCTTGGTGGGGCGGGGGAGTCGTGGCTACACCTTC. Full variable domain (remainder filled in from reference TRBV7-9 and TRBJ1-2): DTGVSQNPRHKITKRGQNVTFRCDPISEHNRLYWYRQTLGQGPEFLTYFQNEAQLEKSRLLSDRFSAERPKGSFSTLEIQRTEQGDSAMYLCASSLVGRGSRGYTFGSGTRLTVV.

This clonotype was counted ten times or more. V usage is TRBV20-1 and J usage is TRBJ2-7; D is uncertain. Looked up from germline, CDR1 is DFQATT and CDR2 is SNEGSKA (reference sequence). The CDR3 covers 11 residues. DNA for the CDR3: TGCACCTACTGGGTAGACGGAGAGCAGTACTTC. Protein sequence: CTYWVDGEQYF.

Many counts were recorded for this clonotype. The J gene is TRBJ2-7, the V gene TRBV24-1; TRBD1 aligns across 7 bases. The germline V gene encodes CDR1 KGHDR and CDR2 SFDVKD. V shed 7 bases and J 5 bases; nucleotides not matched to a gene: 7. This CDR3 is 13 amino acids long. The CDR3 is CATSHNRGDEQYF. The CDR3 DNA follows: TGTGCCACCAGCCACAACAGGGGTGACGAGCAGTACTTC.

The V call is TRBV20-1, the J call TRBJ2-3, with D perhaps matching TRBD1 (8 bases). The CDR3 sequence is 15 residues long. Trimming left V 5 bases short and J 6 bases short, with 21 bases between. CDR1 and CDR2 (germline): DFQATT, SNEGSKA (reference sequence). The CDR3 DNA reads as TGCAGTGCTCAGGGGGGGACAGGTTCAGGTGATACGCAGTATTTT. The encoded protein is CSAQGGTGSGDTQYF.

This chain links TRBV20-1 with TRBJ2-2; TRBD1 might be the D (6 bases). The germline CDR1 and CDR2 sequences are DFQATT and SNEGSKA (reference sequence). The CDR3 consists of 15 residues. Trimming took 3 bases from V and 3 from J, leaving 14 bases between them. CDR3 sequence: CSASTRGVYTGELFF. The DNA for the CDR3 is TGCAGTGCTAGTACCAGGGGCGTCTACACCGGGGAGCTGTTTTTT.

The V call is TRBV20-1, the J call TRBJ2-7; 9 bases map to TRBD2. The CDR3 is 16 amino acids. Germline CDR1 is DFQATT and CDR2 is SNEGSKA (reference sequence). Trimming took 0 bases from V and 3 from J; bases not matched to a gene: 9. CDR3 loop: CSARDHFSGSGYEQYF. As DNA, the CDR3 is TGCAGTGCTAGAGACCACTTTAGCGGGAGCGGCTACGAGCAGTACTTC.

This clonotype was detected ten times or more. J is TRBJ2-5 and V is TRBV29-1; no clear D gene. CDR3 length equals 13 residues. The ends were cut back, 4 bases at V and 2 bases at J, with 11 bases in the middle. The germline gives CDR1 SQVTM, CDR2 ANQGSEA. DNA for the CDR3: TGCAGCGTTGGGGCCATGGAACAAGAGACCCAGTACTTC. This translates into CSVGAMEQETQYF.

This clonotype was seen at least ten times. This chain joins TRBV20-1 and TRBJ1-2; 8 bases are a match to TRBD1. CDR3 size: 11 residues. After removal of 5 bases from V and 8 bases from J, the junction contained 4 bases not matched to a gene. From germline, CDR1 is DFQATT and CDR2 SNEGSKA (reference sequence). CDR3 sequence: CSAEDRGGYTF. The CDR3 nucleotides are TGCAGTGCTGAAGACAGGGGAGGCTACACCTTC.

V gene TRBV10-3 combines with J gene TRBJ2-5; tentatively, D is TRBD1 (7 bases). The CDR3 runs to 15 residues. Trimming took 0 bases from V and 4 from J, leaving 12 bases between them. Germline-derived CDR1 and CDR2 are ENHRY and SYGVKD. This CDR3 reads CAISESQGGAETQYF. The CDR3 DNA follows: TGTGCCATCAGTGAGTCTCAGGGGGGAGCAGAGACCCAGTACTTC.

This clonotype was observed at least ten times. The chain joins TRBV10-3 to TRBJ1-3; D ambiguous. CDR3 length: 17 amino acids. V shed 0 bases and J shed 0 bases, with 12 bases lying between them. Germline CDR1 and CDR2: ENHRY and SYGVKD. The CDR3 DNA is TGTGCCATCAGTGAGTCAGCCGGAATCTCCTCTGGAAACACCATATATTTT. Protein product: CAISESAGISSGNTIYF.

There are a few counts of this clonotype. The V and J genes are TRBV4-1 and TRBJ2-2; a weak D match, TRBD1 (5 bases). The germline V and J ends were trimmed by 1 base and 5 bases, with 11 bases remaining between them. Germline CDR1 reads MGHRA; CDR2 reads YSYEKL. This CDR3 region has 15 residues. CDR3 nucleotide sequence: TGCGCCAGCAGCCAAGCCCCAGGGCGGACCGGGGAGCTGTTTTTT. Protein sequence: CASSQAPGRTGELFF.

The rearrangement links TRBV4-1 to TRBJ2-7, with 9 bases that match TRBD2. The CDR3 has 17 residues. The trim removed 0 bases at V and 3 bases at J, leaving 9 bases unmatched. Germline V lookup: CDR1 MGHRA, CDR2 YSYEKL. The CDR3 spells CASSQEAGGPQNYEQYF. The CDR3 bases are TGCGCCAGCAGCCAAGAAGCGGGAGGTCCCCAGAACTACGAGCAGTACTTC.

The chain uses TRBV7-9 and TRBJ2-7; the D is unclear. The V end lost 3 bases, the J end lost 4 bases, and 10 bases lay between the germline ends. Per germline, CDR1 SEHNR and CDR2 FQNEAQ (reference sequence). CDR3 size: 13 residues. Written as DNA, the CDR3 is TGTGCCAGCAGCTTCCCCGGACCTTACGAGCAGTACTTC. It is translated as CASSFPGPYEQYF.

At least ten counts were recorded for this clonotype. This sequence joins TRBV6-5 and TRBJ2-7, with D maybe TRBD1 (5 bases). The CDR3 is made up of 13 amino acids. The germline V and J ends were trimmed by 6 bases and 1 base, with 10 bases remaining between them. Germline CDR1 MNHEY, CDR2 SVGAGI. CDR3 in amino acids: CASSAGFSYEQYF. In DNA form, the CDR3 reads TGTGCCAGCAGCGCAGGGTTTTCCTACGAGCAGTACTTC.